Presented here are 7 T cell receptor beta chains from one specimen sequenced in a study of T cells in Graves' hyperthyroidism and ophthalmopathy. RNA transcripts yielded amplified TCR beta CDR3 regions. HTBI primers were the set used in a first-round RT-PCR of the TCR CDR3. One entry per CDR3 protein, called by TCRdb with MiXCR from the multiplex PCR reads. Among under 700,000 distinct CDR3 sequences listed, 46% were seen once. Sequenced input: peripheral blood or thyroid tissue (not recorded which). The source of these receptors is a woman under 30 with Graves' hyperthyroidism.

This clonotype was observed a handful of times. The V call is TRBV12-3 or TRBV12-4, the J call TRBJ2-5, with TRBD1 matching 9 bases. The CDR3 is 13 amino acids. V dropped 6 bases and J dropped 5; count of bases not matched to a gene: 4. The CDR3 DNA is TGTGCCAGCAGGGACAGGGGTAGGGAGACCCAGTACTTC. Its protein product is CASRDRGRETQYF.

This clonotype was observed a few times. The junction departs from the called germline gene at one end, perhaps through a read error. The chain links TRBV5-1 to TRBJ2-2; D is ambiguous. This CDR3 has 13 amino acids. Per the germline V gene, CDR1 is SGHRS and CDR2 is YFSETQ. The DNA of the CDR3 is TGCGCCAGCAACTTGGTCGGCGCCGGGGAGCTGTTTTTT. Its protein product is CASNLVGAGELFF. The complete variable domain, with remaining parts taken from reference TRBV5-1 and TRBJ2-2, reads KAGVTQTPRYLIKTRGQQVTLSCSPISGHRSVSWYQQTPGQGLQFLFEYFSETQRNKGNFPGRFSGRQFSNSRSEMNVSTLELGDSALYLCASNLVGAGELFFGEGSRLTVL.

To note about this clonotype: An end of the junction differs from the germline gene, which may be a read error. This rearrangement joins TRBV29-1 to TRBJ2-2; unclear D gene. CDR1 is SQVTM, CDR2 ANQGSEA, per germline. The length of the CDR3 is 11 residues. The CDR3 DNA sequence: TGCAGCGTTGTAGACACCGAGGAGCTGTTTTTT. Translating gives CSVVDTEELFF.

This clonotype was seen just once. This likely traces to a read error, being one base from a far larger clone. In DNA, the CDR3 is TGCGCCAGCAGCTTAGGGGACTGTGGCTACACCTTC. This codes for CASSLGDCGYTF. V is TRBV5-1 and J is TRBJ1-2, with D maybe TRBD1 (5 bases). V was cut by 2 bases and J by 7 bases, with 9 bases left in between. The CDR3 sequence is 12 residues long. Germline V lookup: CDR1 SGHRS, CDR2 YFSETQ. The complete variable domain, with remaining parts taken from reference TRBV5-1 and TRBJ1-2, reads KAGVTQTPRYLIKTRGQQVTLSCSPISGHRSVSWYQQTPGQGLQFLFEYFSETQRNKGNFPGRFSGRQFSNSRSEMNVSTLELGDSALYLCASSLGDCGYTFGSGTRLTVV.

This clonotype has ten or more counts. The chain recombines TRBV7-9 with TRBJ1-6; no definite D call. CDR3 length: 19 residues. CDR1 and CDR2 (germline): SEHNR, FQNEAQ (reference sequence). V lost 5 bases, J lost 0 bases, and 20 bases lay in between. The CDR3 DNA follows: TGTGCCAGCAGCATCACCGGAGGACCCGCAAGCTCCTATAATTCACCCCTCCACTTT. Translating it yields CASSITGGPASSYNSPLHF.

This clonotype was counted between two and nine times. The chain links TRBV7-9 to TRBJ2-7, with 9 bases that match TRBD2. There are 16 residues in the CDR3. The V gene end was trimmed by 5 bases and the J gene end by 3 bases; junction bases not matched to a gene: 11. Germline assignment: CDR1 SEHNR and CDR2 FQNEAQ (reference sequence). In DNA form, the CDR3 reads TGTGCCAGCAGCCCGAGGTCGGGAGCGGGAGGCTACGAGCAGTACTTC. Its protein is CASSPRSGAGGYEQYF.

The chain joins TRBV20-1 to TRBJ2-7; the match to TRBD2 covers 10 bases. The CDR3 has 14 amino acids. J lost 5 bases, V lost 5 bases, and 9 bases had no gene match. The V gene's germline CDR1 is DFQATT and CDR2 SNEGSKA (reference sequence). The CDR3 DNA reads TGCAGTGCTCTCCCGCCTAGCGGGAGTGACGAGCAGTACTTC. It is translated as CSALPPSGSDEQYF.